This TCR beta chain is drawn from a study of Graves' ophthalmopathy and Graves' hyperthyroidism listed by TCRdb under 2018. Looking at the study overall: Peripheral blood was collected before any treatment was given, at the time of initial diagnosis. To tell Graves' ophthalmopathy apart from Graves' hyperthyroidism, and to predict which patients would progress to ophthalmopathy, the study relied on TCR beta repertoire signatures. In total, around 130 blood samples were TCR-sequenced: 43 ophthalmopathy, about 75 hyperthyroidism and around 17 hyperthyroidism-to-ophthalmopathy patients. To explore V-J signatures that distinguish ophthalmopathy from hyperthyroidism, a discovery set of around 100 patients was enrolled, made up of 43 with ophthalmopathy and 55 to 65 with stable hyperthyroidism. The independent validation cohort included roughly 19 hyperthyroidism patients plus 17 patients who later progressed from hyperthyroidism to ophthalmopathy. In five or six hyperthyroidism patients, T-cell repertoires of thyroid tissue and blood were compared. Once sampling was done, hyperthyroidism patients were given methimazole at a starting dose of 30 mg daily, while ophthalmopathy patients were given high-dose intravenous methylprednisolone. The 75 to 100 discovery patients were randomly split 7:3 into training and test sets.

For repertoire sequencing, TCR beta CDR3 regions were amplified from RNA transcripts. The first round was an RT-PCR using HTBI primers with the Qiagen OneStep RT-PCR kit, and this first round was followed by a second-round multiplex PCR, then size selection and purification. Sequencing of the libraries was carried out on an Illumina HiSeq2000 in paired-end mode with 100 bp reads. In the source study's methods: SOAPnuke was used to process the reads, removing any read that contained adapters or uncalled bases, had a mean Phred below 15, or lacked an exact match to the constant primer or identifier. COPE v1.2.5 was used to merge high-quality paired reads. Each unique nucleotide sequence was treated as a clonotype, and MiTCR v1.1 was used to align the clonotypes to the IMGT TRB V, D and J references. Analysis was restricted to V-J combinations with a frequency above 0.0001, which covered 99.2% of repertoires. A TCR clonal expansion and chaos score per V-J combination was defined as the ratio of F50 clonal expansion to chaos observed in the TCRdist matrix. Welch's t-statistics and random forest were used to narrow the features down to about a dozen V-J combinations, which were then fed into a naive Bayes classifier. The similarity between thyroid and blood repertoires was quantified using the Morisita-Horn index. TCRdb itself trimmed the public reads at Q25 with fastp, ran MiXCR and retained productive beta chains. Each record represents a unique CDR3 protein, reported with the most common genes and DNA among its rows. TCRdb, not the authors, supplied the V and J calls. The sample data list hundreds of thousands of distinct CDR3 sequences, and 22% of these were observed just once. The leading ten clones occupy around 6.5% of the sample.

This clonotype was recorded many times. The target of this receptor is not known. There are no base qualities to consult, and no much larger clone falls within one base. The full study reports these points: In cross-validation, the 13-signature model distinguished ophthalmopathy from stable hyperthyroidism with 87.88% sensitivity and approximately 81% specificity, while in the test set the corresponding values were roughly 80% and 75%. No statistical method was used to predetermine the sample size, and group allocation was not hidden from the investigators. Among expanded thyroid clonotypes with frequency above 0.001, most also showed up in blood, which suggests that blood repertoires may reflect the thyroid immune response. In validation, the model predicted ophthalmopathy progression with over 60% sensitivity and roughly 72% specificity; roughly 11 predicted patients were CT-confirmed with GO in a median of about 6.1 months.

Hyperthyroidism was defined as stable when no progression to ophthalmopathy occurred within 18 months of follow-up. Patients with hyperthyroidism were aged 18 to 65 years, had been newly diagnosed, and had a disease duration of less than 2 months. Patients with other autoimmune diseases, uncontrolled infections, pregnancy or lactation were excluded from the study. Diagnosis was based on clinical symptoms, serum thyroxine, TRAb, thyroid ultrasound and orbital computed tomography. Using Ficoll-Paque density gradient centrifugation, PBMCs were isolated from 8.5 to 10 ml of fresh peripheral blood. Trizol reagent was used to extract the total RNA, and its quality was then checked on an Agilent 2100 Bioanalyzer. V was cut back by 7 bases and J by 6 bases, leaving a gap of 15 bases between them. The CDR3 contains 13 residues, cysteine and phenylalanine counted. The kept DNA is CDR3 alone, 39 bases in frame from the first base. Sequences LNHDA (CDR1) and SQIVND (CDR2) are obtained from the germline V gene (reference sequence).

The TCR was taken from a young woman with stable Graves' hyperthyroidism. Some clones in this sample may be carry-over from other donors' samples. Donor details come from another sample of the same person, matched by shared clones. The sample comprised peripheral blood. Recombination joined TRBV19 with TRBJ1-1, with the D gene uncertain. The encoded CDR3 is CASTFLSGSEAFF. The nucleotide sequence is TGTGCCAGTACCTTCCTAAGCGGCTCTGAAGCTTTCTTT.